The subject of this entry is one T cell receptor beta chain. This sample stems from a study of T cells after yellow fever vaccination. The CDR3 loop spans 16 amino acids. The germline V gene has CDR1 MNHEY and CDR2 SMNVEV (reference sequence). V gave up 0 bases and J gave up 3 bases; unmatched junction bases: 6. TCRdb reanalysed the 5' RACE reads using MiXCR and keeps one entry per CDR3 protein. The table lists 100,000 or so distinct CDR3 sequences, under 9% of them singletons. The genes are TRBV27 and TRBJ1-1; 8 positions match TRBD1. The sequence derives from a man aged 18 to 29 who received the YFV17D yellow fever vaccine. The sequences come from CD8+ T cells not binding an NS4B(214-222) dextramer, sorted from PBMCs, collected approximately 15 days after the first yellow fever vaccination. The CDR3 spells CASSLSSYRGYTEAFF. In DNA form, the CDR3 reads TGTGCCAGCAGTTTATCCTCCTACAGGGGGTACACTGAAGCTTTCTTT.